A single sample gave rise to the 17 T cell receptor beta chains below, sequenced in a study of response to subunit inactivated influenza vaccine. TCRdb ran MiXCR on the RT-PCR reads and lists one entry per CDR3 protein. This table has about 650,000 distinct CDR3 sequences, around 15% appearing once. This material consisted of PBMCs from blood, taken around 15 days before vaccination. The receptor source for this set is a man aged 50 to 59 who received an inactivated influenza vaccine.

There are a few counts of this clonotype. This sequence joins TRBV7-2 and TRBJ1-2, with TRBD1 as a possible D gene (6 bases). Between the trimmed V and J ends, which lost 1 base and 8 bases, there was a span of 14 bases. The CDR3 is 14 amino acids. Germline CDR1 reads SGHTA; CDR2 reads FQGNSA. CDR3 residues: CASSLDGGAGGYTF. The DNA for the CDR3 is TGTGCCAGCAGCTTAGACGGGGGCGCGGGGGGCTACACCTTC.

Comments on this clonotype: A much larger clone differs from this one at a single base, so this may be a read error. The V and J genes are TRBV6-6 and TRBJ1-1; D is uncertain. The length of the CDR3 is 10 residues. CDR1 is MNHNY, CDR2 SVGAGI, per germline (reference sequence). Trimming stripped 2 bases from V and 5 bases from J, with 0 bases between. CDR3 amino acids: CASSYTEAFF. CDR3 DNA: TGTGCCAGCAGTTACACTGAAGCTTTCTTT.

The chain links TRBV10-2 to TRBJ1-5; D unclear. The CDR3 sequence is 11 residues long. Trimming cost V 6 bases and J 7 bases, with 7 bases left between them. Per germline, CDR1 WSHSY and CDR2 SAAADI. CDR3: CASRERQPQHF. CDR3 nucleotides: TGCGCCAGCAGAGAAAGGCAGCCCCAGCATTTT.

The CDR3 DNA sequence: TGTGCCAGCAGCCCGAGACGACAGGGGTTAGGAGAGACCCAGTACTTC. Protein sequence: CASSPRRQGLGETQYF. The chain has TRBV7-2 and TRBJ2-5, with TRBD1 matching 8 bases. The CDR3 length is 16 residues. The V gene end was trimmed by 5 bases and the J gene end by 4 bases; junction bases not matched to a gene: 12. CDR1 and CDR2 (germline): SGHTA, FQGNSA.

The table lists this clonotype with many counts. The V call is TRBV12-3 or TRBV12-4, the J call TRBJ1-1; D is possibly TRBD1 (6 bases). Between the trimmed V and J ends, which lost 3 bases and 1 base, there was a span of 9 bases. The CDR3 contains 14 residues. In nucleotides, the CDR3 is TGTGCCAGCAGTTTGAGACAGGCGAACACTGAAGCTTTCTTT. The encoded protein is CASSLRQANTEAFF.

This clonotype was counted many times. The rearrangement joins TRBV10-3 to TRBJ2-5; D may match TRBD1 or TRBD2 (6 bases each). Trimming stripped 6 bases from V and 1 base from J, with 12 bases between. Germline V gives CDR1 ENHRY, CDR2 SYGVKD. The CDR3 contains 14 residues. This CDR3 is CAISSEGGQETQYF. The CDR3 bases are TGTGCCATCAGCAGCGAGGGGGGCCAAGAGACCCAGTACTTC.

J is TRBJ2-7 and V is TRBV5-5, with unresolved D. The CDR3 has 12 amino acids. The ends were cut back, 4 bases at V and 3 bases at J, with 8 bases in the middle. Germline CDR1 SGHKS, CDR2 YYEKEE (reference sequence). CDR3 sequence (DNA): TGTGCCAGCAGCCCGCAAAACTACGAGCAGTACTTC. Its protein product is CASSPQNYEQYF.

This clonotype was seen a handful of times. The chain has TRBV15 and TRBJ2-4; the match to TRBD2 covers 13 bases. The CDR3 loop spans 18 amino acids. V was clipped by 4 bases and J by 0 bases; unmatched bases: 6. Germline V gives CDR1 LNHNV, CDR2 YYDKDF (reference sequence). The CDR3: CATSTGLAGDVAKNIQYF. The CDR3 coding sequence is TGTGCCACCAGCACAGGACTAGCGGGGGATGTAGCCAAAAACATTCAGTACTTC.

This chain uses TRBV7-9 with TRBJ2-7, with a possible D match to TRBD1 (5 bases). Germline CDR1 reads SEHNR; CDR2 reads FQNEAQ (reference sequence). The CDR3 is 14 residues long. V dropped 5 bases and J dropped 1 base, with 12 bases sitting between them. The DNA of the CDR3 is TGTGCCAGCAGCCCGATGCAGGGTTCCTACGAGCAGTACTTC. This encodes CASSPMQGSYEQYF.

V and J are TRBV6-5 and TRBJ2-2; either TRBD1 or TRBD2 may fit D (6 bases each). This CDR3 contains 19 residues. CDR1 is MNHEY, CDR2 SVGAGI, per germline. Trimming shortened V by 2 bases and J by 0 bases, and 19 bases separated the two germline ends. The CDR3 region is CASSYGIGGLSSNTGELFF. The CDR3 coding sequence is TGTGCCAGCAGTTACGGGATAGGGGGACTTTCATCGAACACCGGGGAGCTGTTTTTT.

This clonotype has more than one count but fewer than ten. The chain uses TRBV5-6 and TRBJ2-1, with TRBD1 matching 7 bases. Germline lookup yields CDR1 SGHDT and CDR2 YYEEEE. With 10 bases clipped from V and 5 bases from J, the junction kept 12 bases outside the gene matches. This CDR3 has 14 residues. The CDR3 nucleotides read TGTGCCTCCGGCGTAGGGGGCGCGAACAATGAGCAGTTCTTC. This gives the protein CASGVGGANNEQFF.

This chain joins TRBV5-1 and TRBJ1-2, with 7 positions matching TRBD1. The CDR3 covers 16 residues. CDR1 and CDR2 (germline): SGHRS, YFSETQ. Trimming removed 0 bases from V and 1 base from J; junction bases left unmatched: 6. The CDR3 region has the DNA TGCGCCAGCAGCTTGGCGACAGGGATTCATAACTATGGCTACACCTTC. Translated, it gives CASSLATGIHNYGYTF.

V is TRBV6-2 or TRBV6-3 and J is TRBJ2-7; no reliable D call. This CDR3 contains 15 residues. V lost 0 bases and J lost 6, with 15 bases in between. Germline V gene data show CDR1 as MNHEY and CDR2 as SVGEGT. The CDR3 protein is CASSYSGPGSGEQYF. The CDR3 nucleotides read TGTGCCAGCAGTTACTCGGGCCCTGGGTCAGGCGAGCAGTACTTC.

In this sample, this clonotype turned up a few times. The gene calls are TRBV6-5 and TRBJ1-6; no definite D call. The CDR3 contains 14 residues. Germline V gene sequence: CDR1 MNHEY, CDR2 SVGAGI. V dropped 2 bases and J dropped 8 bases, with 10 bases sitting between them. This chain's CDR3 is CASSYRRLDSPLHF. DNA for the CDR3: TGTGCCAGCAGTTACAGGCGATTGGATTCACCCCTCCACTTT.

The chain employs TRBV7-8 and TRBJ1-1, with D tentatively TRBD1 (5 bases). The germline gives CDR1 SGHVS, CDR2 FQNEAQ. This CDR3 spans 13 amino acids. Trimming left V 1 base short and J 7 bases short, with 10 bases between. CDR3 in DNA: TGTGCCAGCAGCTTAGGCCGGGGGGGTGAAGCTTTCTTT. Its protein is CASSLGRGGEAFF.

The chain combines TRBV7-2 with TRBJ1-2, with a weak D call TRBD1 (5 bases). Germline V gene sequence: CDR1 SGHTA, CDR2 FQGNSA. CDR3 length: 15 amino acids. The V gene lost 1 base and the J gene lost 4 bases, with 13 bases spanning the gap. As DNA, the CDR3 is TGTGCCAGCAGCTTAGTTTGGAGGCAGGGCTATGGCTACACCTTC. It is translated as CASSLVWRQGYGYTF.

V and J are TRBV4-2 and TRBJ2-3; TRBD1 aligns across 7 bases. Per germline, CDR1 LGHNA and CDR2 YNFKEQ. After removal of 3 bases from V and 5 bases from J, the junction contained 14 bases not matched to a gene. The CDR3 extends over 17 amino acids. Written as DNA, the CDR3 is TGTGCCAGCAGCCATGATGGGGCTGGCTCAGGGGGAGATACGCAGTATTTT. Protein sequence: CASSHDGAGSGGDTQYF.